Detailed here is one T cell receptor (beta chain). These data come from a study of blood T cell repertoires in COVID-19. Study information: Collection of acute and convalescent COVID-19 samples took place in the United States, Italy and Spain.

Sequencing was performed with immunoSEQ multiplex PCR; in TCRdb, only in-frame clones are kept and a portion is missing. The sample lists roughly 130,000 clones; about four fifths were seen once. Germline CDR1 KGHSH, CDR2 LQKENI. V was pared by 0 bases and J by 7 bases, with 8 bases of the junction left unmatched. This CDR3 has 16 amino acids. Sequenced input: peripheral blood. This chain connects TRBV18 to TRBJ2-4; 8 positions match TRBD1. The sequence came from a man aged 55-75 years with active or convalescent COVID-19. The CDR3 here is CASSPPIGQGINIQYF. The CDR3, as DNA: TGTGCCAGCTCACCACCGATCGGACAGGGTATCAACATTCAGTACTTC. Full variable domain (missing parts from reference TRBV18 and TRBJ2-4): NAGVMQNPRHLVRRRGQEARLRCSPMKGHSHVYWYRQLPEEGLKFMVYLQKENIIDESGMPKERFSAEFPKEGPSILRIQQVVRGDSAAYFCASSPPIGQGINIQYFGAGTRLSVL.